This T cell receptor beta chain was identified in a study of blood T cells in healthy people across ages. A second PCR of 7 to 11 cycles used a sample-barcoded 5' primer and a J-beta primer mix. TCRdb reprocessed the 5' RACE reads via MiXCR and lists one record per CDR3 protein. Here the sample spans about 1.8 million distinct CDR3 sequences, about 49% being singletons. CDR1 is DFQATT and CDR2 is SNEGSKA in the germline V gene (reference sequence). The CDR3 runs 16 residues. Trimming cost V 6 bases and J 4 bases; bases outside gene matches: 12. This clonotype occurred once. Individuals who donated were healthy Caucasians from Russia aged about 6 to 90.

The genes are TRBV20-1 and TRBJ1-6; 7 bases are a match to TRBD1. Specimen: blood. The receptor was isolated from a woman between 40 and 55 years old in good health. The CDR3 region is CSANRDSEGYNSPLHF. CDR3 DNA sequence: TGCAGTGCAAACCGGGACAGCGAGGGATATAATTCACCCCTCCACTTT.